This T cell receptor beta chain emerged from a study of a mutant IDH1 vaccine in newly diagnosed glioma. The wider study: Scheduled for weeks 1, 3, 5, 7, 11, 15, 19 and 23, eight vaccinations were given to patients.

Repertoires were generated with immunoSEQ multiplex PCR, while TCRdb's copy carries only in-frame clones and drops some. The data show just over 80,000 clones, with around 85% seen just once and about 2.2% held by the top ten. As for time point: week 23, last vaccination. Each dose delivered 300 ug of mutant IDH1 20-mer peptide subcutaneously with imiquimod. Germline assignment: CDR1 SEHNR and CDR2 FQNEAQ (reference sequence). This CDR3 comprises 11 residues. Trimming left V 7 bases short and J 4 bases short, with 8 bases between. This clone has more than one count but fewer than ten. Antigen: not known.

This TCR was recovered from a man aged 30 to 45 with glioma. Some clones in this sample may be carry-over from other donors' samples. This sequence joins TRBV7-9 and TRBJ2-7; D is unresolved. The material sequenced was PBMCs, taken from a glioma patient whose treatment included an IDH1 peptide vaccine. CDR3 DNA: TGTGCCAGCACCAACGAGTACGAGCAGTACTTC. As protein: CASTNEYEQYF.